One T cell receptor beta chain is described in this entry. Unsorted bulk tissue, roughly 20-34 mg of it, served as the source for co-extraction of RNA and DNA. The investigators made TCR beta cDNA from roughly 0.55 ug total RNA, using a constant-region primer. Slightly modified ARM-PCR served as the procedure for the TCR beta libraries. These libraries came from three rounds of nested multiplex PCR. Primers for the first two PCR rounds were TRBV1-TRBV30 forward primers and a C-beta reverse primer (about 9 cycles per round). TCRdb itself ran the multiplex PCR reads through MiXCR, one entry per CDR3 protein. The sample contains 35,000 to 50,000 distinct CDR3 sequences, roughly 80% of which appear only once. The sample comes from a study of tumor-infiltrating lymphocytes in primary liver carcinoma. The CDR3 runs 14 residues. Germline loops: CDR1 LGHNA, CDR2 YSLEER. Deletions cut 5 bases from V and 6 bases from J, with 16 bases between.

The source material was tumor-adjacent normal liver tissue. This clonotype was obtained from a woman in her twenties or thirties with primary liver carcinoma and hepatitis B virus infection. This sequence joins TRBV4-3 and TRBJ1-2, with unresolved D. In DNA form, the CDR3 reads TGCGCCAGCAGCGCTGGGATGGAGATCCATGGCTACACCTTC. Its translation is CASSAGMEIHGYTF.